This T cell receptor beta chain was observed in a study of tumor-infiltrating lymphocytes in primary liver carcinoma. About the study: About 3.65 to 8 million productive TCRbeta reads were obtained from the samples, with similar numbers across tissue types.

A single count supports this clonotype. The junction differs from germline at one of its ends, possibly a read error. Germline V gene sequence: CDR1 SGHKS, CDR2 YYEKEE (reference sequence). The CDR3 loop spans 15 amino acids. Synthesis of TCR beta cDNA was carried out from approximately 470 ng total RNA with a constant-region primer. Three-round nested multiplex PCR performed with slightly modified ARM-PCR produced the TCR beta libraries. The first two PCR rounds used TRBV1-TRBV30 forward primers with a C-beta reverse primer, 10 cycles each. TCRdb reanalysed the multiplex PCR reads using MiXCR and keeps one entry per CDR3 protein. The sample comprises fewer than 250,000 distinct CDR3 sequences, around four fifths of which are singletons, and less than 20% rests with the top ten. Scientists recovered RNA and DNA together from roughly 20-30 mg of unsorted bulk tissue.

The chain uses TRBV5-5 and TRBJ1-1; D gene unclear. Sequences were obtained from tumor tissue from primary liver carcinoma. This TCR derives from a man between 40 and 49 years old with primary liver carcinoma and hepatitis B virus infection. CDR3 amino acids: CVSGHNFQRNTEAFF. The CDR3 DNA follows: TGTGTCAGCGGCCACAATTTTCAGCGAAACACTGAAGCTTTCTTT.